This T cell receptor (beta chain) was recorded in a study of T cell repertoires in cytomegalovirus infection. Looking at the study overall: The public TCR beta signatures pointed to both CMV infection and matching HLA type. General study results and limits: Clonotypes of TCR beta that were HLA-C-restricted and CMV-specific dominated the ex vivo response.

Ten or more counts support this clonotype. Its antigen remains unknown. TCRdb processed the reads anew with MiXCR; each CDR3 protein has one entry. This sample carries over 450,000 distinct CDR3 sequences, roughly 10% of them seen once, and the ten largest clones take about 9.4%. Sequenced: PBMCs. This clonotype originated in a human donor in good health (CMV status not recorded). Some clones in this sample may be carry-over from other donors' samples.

The CDR3 nucleotides are TGTGCCAGCAGTTTAGCGAGGGGTTCCGGCTACACCTTC. Amino acids: CASSLARGSGYTF. V usage is TRBV12-3 or TRBV12-4 and J usage is TRBJ1-2; weak D call: TRBD1 (5 bases). V was trimmed by 0 bases and J by 8 bases, leaving 10 bases between them. The CDR3 has 13 amino acids.